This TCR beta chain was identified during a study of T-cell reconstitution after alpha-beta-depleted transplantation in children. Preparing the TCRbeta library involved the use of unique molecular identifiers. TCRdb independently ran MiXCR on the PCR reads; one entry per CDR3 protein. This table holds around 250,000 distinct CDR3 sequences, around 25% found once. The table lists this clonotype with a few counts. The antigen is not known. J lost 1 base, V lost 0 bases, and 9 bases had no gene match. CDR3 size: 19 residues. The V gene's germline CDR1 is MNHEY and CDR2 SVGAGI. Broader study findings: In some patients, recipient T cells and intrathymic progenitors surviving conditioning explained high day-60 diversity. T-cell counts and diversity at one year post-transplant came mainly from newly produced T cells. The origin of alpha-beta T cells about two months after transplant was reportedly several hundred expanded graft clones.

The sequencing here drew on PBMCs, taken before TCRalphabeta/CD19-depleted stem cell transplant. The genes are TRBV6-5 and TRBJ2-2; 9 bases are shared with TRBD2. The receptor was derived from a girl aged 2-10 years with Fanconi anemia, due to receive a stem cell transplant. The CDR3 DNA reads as TGTGCCAGCAGTTACTCGAGGGTAGCGGGAGAGTGGAACACCGGGGAGCTGTTTTTT. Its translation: CASSYSRVAGEWNTGELFF.